This TCR beta chain was found in a study of T cell responses to AZD1222 COVID-19 vaccine. Generated by immunoSEQ multiplex PCR, the TCRdb table keeps only in-frame clones and is missing some. This table has about 130,000 clones, approximately 89% appearing once. The V and J ends lost 5 bases and 0 bases respectively, with 14 bases between them. Germline V gene data show CDR1 as MRHNA and CDR2 as SNTAGT. The CDR3 is 16 amino acids. A remark on this clone: Antigen specificity is unknown.

Study-wide results and limits: Spike-specific TCR repertoires showed rising breadth and depth after two AZD1222 doses.

This sequence was found in an adult who received the AZD1222 COVID-19 vaccine. The chain is built from TRBV6-4 and TRBJ1-3; D remains unclear. The sequencing used peripheral blood, collected 28 days after the second AZD1222 dose. For the CDR3, the DNA is TGTGCCAGCAGTAAACGCGGACGGTTCTCTGGAAACACCATATATTTT. As protein: CASSKRGRFSGNTIYF.